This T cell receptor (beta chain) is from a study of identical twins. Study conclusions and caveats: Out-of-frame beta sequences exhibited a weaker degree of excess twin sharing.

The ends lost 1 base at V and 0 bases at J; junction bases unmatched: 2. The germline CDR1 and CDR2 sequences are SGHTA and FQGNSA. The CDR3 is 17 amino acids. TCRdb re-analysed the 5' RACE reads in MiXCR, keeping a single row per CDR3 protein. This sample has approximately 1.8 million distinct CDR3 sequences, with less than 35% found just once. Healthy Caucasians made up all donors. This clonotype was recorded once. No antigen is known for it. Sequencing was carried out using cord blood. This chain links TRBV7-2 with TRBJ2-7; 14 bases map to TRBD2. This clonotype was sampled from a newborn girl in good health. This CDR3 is CASSLGGTSGSSYEQYF. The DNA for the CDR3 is TGTGCCAGCAGCTTAGGGGGGACTAGCGGGAGCTCCTACGAGCAGTACTTC.